This is a list of T cell receptor beta chains from one sample in a study of T cell responses to AZD1222 COVID-19 vaccine. Profiled with immunoSEQ multiplex PCR; TCRdb holds only in-frame clones, not every one. The profile shows tens of thousands of clones, roughly 90% of them singletons. Sequences were derived from peripheral blood, sampled on day 0 of MenACWY control vaccination. Source of these receptors: an adult in good health. The CDR3 runs from the conserved cysteine through the conserved F or W. A D gene is named only where the DNA matches it firmly. Part of the rows lack a size; the others show once, few, many or a class for expanded clones.

clone size,V gene,D gene,J gene,CDR3 protein,CDR3 DNA
.,TRBV11-2,.,TRBJ2-7,CASSPLLRQPYSEQYF,TGTGCCAGCAGCCCACTACTGAGACAGCCGTATAGCGAGCAGTACTTC
few,TRBV15,.,TRBJ2-7,CATSRGVATTYEQYF,TGTGCCACCAGCAGAGGAGTAGCGACTACCTACGAGCAGTACTTC
once,TRBV19,TRBD2,TRBJ2-3,CASSDYSGTSGSFTDTQYF,TGTGCCAGTAGTGACTACTCCGGGACTAGCGGGAGTTTCACAGATACGCAGTATTTT
.,TRBV29-1,.,TRBJ2-2,CSVDRSSTGELFF,TGCAGCGTTGACAGGTCCAGCACCGGGGAGCTGTTTTTT
.,TRBV6-2/TRBV6-3,.,TRBJ1-5,CASSLGGQPQHF,TGTGCCAGCAGTTTGGGGGGGCAGCCCCAGCATTTT
.,TRBV2,.,TRBJ2-5,CASSDYGGARTETQYF,TGTGCCAGCAGTGACTATGGGGGGGCGCGTACGGAGACCCAGTACTTC
.,TRBV4-3,TRBD1,TRBJ2-7,CASSQDGTGEYEQYF,TGCGCCAGCAGCCAAGATGGGACAGGAGAATACGAGCAGTACTTC
once,TRBV29-1,.,TRBJ1-2,CSVEGRGTGYTF,TGCAGCGTTGAAGGCAGGGGTACTGGCTACACCTTC
.,TRBV27,.,TRBJ2-7,CASNGGGHLYEQYF,TGTGCCAGCAACGGGGGTGGACACCTCTACGAGCAGTACTTC
.,TRBV7-2,.,TRBJ1-2,CASSLAGARSYGYTF,TGTGCCAGCAGCTTAGCTGGGGCTCGGAGCTATGGCTACACCTTC
.,TRBV28,.,TRBJ2-2,CASSPPGQGGSGELFF,TGTGCCAGCAGTCCCCCGGGACAAGGAGGGTCCGGGGAGCTGTTTTTT
.,TRBV6-2/TRBV6-3,.,TRBJ1-5,CASSYFWENQPQHF,TGTGCCAGCAGTTACTTCTGGGAAAATCAGCCCCAGCATTTT
.,TRBV28,TRBD2,TRBJ2-2,CASSLGAGGIIGELFF,TGTGCCAGCAGCTTAGGGGCGGGAGGAATCATCGGGGAGCTGTTTTTT
.,TRBV9,.,TRBJ1-3,CASSVEPGTGNTIYF,TGTGCCAGCAGCGTAGAGCCCGGAACTGGAAACACCATATATTTT
.,TRBV7-2,.,TRBJ1-5,CASSLARGVSGGQPQHF,TGTGCCAGCAGCTTAGCGAGGGGGGTTTCTGGTGGGCAGCCCCAGCATTTT
.,TRBV19,.,TRBJ1-2,CASSLDSGGYGYTF,TGTGCCAGTAGCTTGGACAGTGGAGGCTATGGCTACACCTTC
.,TRBV6-1,TRBD1,TRBJ1-2,CASSEDETGWVGGYTF,TGTGCCAGCAGTGAAGATGAGACAGGGTGGGTTGGTGGCTACACCTTC
.,TRBV28,.,TRBJ1-2,CASSTNRDGYTF,TGTGCCAGCTCCACGAACAGGGATGGCTACACCTTC
.,TRBV2,TRBD1,TRBJ1-2,CASKPTGGVGYTF,TGTGCCAGCAAGCCGACAGGGGGTGTTGGCTACACCTTC
.,TRBV6-5,.,TRBJ2-2,CASSSEGIITGELFF,TGTGCCAGCAGTTCGGAAGGCATTATTACCGGGGAGCTGTTTTTT
.,TRBV7-9,.,TRBJ2-7,CASSLDVYEQYF,TGTGCCAGCAGCTTAGACGTATACGAGCAGTACTTC
.,TRBV11-2,.,TRBJ2-1,CASSFWGSLYNEQFF,TGTGCCAGCAGCTTTTGGGGCTCCTTGTACAATGAGCAGTTCTTC
.,TRBV7-2,TRBD1,TRBJ1-1,CASSLVQGAEAFF,TGTGCCAGCAGCTTAGTTCAGGGGGCTGAAGCTTTCTTT
.,TRBV19,.,TRBJ2-3,CASSIPPSTDTQYF,TGTGCCAGTAGTATCCCACCAAGCACAGATACGCAGTATTTT
once,TRBV19,.,TRBJ2-7,CASSIQSSYEQYF,TGTGCCAGTAGTATACAGAGCTCCTACGAGCAGTACTTC
.,TRBV7-8,.,TRBJ1-2,CASSSRTGTGYTF,TGTGCCAGCAGTTCCCGTACGGGGACCGGCTACACCTTC
once,TRBV5-1,TRBD1,TRBJ1-1,CASSLAVSGQQAFF,TGCGCCAGCAGCTTGGCTGTTTCGGGACAGCAAGCTTTCTTT
few,TRBV30,.,TRBJ2-3,CAGATDTQYF,TGTGCGGGCGCGACAGATACGCAGTATTTT
.,TRBV20-1,.,TRBJ1-2,CSARTGHGYTF,TGCAGTGCTAGGACGGGCCATGGCTACACCTTC
once,TRBV7-3,TRBD2,TRBJ2-1,CASSSRLAEYNEQFF,TGTGCCAGCAGCTCCAGACTAGCAGAGTACAATGAGCAGTTCTTC
.,TRBV28,TRBD1,TRBJ1-6,CASSSTPGQYNSPLHF,TGTGCCAGCTCGTCAACCCCGGGACAGTATAATTCACCCCTCCACTTT
.,TRBV7-7,TRBD2,TRBJ2-1,CASSLGLAGDNEQFF,TGTGCCAGCAGCTTAGGTCTAGCGGGGGACAATGAGCAGTTCTTC
once,TRBV28,TRBD1,TRBJ1-5,CASSLIQGAGNQPQHF,TGTGCCAGCAGCCTGATCCAGGGGGCCGGCAATCAGCCCCAGCATTTT
.,TRBV7-9,.,TRBJ2-7,CASSAGGPYEQYF,TGTGCCAGCAGCGCAGGTGGTCCCTACGAGCAGTACTTC
.,TRBV4-2,.,TRBJ1-3,CASSQEPDGSGNTIYF,TGTGCCAGCAGCCAAGAACCCGACGGATCAGGAAACACCATATATTTT
.,TRBV29-1,.,TRBJ2-5,CSARTAPQETQYF,TGCAGCGCCCGGACAGCCCCCCAAGAGACCCAGTACTTC